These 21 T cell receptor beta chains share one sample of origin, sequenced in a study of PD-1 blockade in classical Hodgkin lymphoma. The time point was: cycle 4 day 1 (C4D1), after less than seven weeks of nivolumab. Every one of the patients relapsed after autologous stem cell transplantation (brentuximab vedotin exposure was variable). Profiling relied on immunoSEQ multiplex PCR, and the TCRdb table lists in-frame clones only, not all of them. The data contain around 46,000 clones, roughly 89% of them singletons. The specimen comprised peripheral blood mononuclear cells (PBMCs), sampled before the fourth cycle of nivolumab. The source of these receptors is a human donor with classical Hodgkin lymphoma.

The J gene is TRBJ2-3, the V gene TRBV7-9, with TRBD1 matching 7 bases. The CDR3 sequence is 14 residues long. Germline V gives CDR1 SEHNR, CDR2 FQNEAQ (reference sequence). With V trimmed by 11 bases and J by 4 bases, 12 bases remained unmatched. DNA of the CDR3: TGTGCCCTCAGGCGGACAGGACCCCCAGATACGCAGTATTTT. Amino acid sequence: CALRRTGPPDTQYF.

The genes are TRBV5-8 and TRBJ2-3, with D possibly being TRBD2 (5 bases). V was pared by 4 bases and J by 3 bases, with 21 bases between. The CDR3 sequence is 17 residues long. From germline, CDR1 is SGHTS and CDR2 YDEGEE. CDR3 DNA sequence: TGTGCCAGCAGCGGAGGATGGGGAGAGGTTTTAACAGATACGCAGTATTTT. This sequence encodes CASSGGWGEVLTDTQYF.

CDR3 residues: CSVGAREAPGANVLTF. The DNA of the CDR3 is TGCAGCGTTGGGGCCAGGGAGGCGCCTGGGGCCAACGTCCTGACTTTC. V and J are TRBV29-1 and TRBJ2-6; D is possibly TRBD2 (6 bases). CDR3 length equals 16 residues. V lost 4 bases, J lost 2 bases, and 15 bases lay in between. CDR1 and CDR2 (germline): SQVTM, ANQGSEA.

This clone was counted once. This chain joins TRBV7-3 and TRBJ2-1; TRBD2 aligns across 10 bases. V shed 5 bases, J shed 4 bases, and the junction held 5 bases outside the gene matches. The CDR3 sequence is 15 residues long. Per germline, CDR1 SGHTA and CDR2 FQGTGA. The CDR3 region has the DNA TGTGCCAGCAGCCCGAGAGCGGGAGGGTACAATGAGCAGTTCTTC. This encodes CASSPRAGGYNEQFF.

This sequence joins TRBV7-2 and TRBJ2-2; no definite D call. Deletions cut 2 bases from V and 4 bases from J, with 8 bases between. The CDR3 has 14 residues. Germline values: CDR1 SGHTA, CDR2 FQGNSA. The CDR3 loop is CASSLTPGTGELFF. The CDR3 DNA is TGTGCCAGCAGCTTAACCCCGGGCACCGGGGAGCTGTTTTTT.

The CDR3 protein is CSARVRETQYF. CDR3 coding DNA: TGCAGTGCTAGAGTCCGGGAGACCCAGTACTTC. V usage is TRBV20-1 and J usage is TRBJ2-5; D gene uncertain. The CDR3 loop spans 11 amino acids. Germline CDR1 DFQATT, CDR2 SNEGSKA (reference sequence). Trimming pared 1 base from V and 5 bases from J, leaving 5 bases between.

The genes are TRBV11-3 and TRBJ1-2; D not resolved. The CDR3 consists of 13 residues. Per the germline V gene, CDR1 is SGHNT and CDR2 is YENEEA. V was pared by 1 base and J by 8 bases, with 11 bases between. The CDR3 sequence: CASSLGVGRGYTF. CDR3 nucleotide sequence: TGTGCCAGCAGCTTAGGGGTGGGCAGAGGCTACACCTTC.

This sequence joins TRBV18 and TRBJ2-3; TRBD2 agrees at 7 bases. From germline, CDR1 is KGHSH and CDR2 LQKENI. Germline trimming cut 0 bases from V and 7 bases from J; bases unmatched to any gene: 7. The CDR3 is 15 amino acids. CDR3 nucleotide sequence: TGTGCCAGCTCACCACCCAGCCTAGCGGAATATACGCAGTATTTT. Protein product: CASSPPSLAEYTQYF.

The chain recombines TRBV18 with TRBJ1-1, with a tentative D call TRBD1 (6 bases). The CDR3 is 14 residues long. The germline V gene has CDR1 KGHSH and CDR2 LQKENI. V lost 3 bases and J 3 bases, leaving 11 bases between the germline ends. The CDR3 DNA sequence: TGTGCCAGCTCACCGACGACAGGAGACACTGAAGCTTTCTTT. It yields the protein CASSPTTGDTEAFF.

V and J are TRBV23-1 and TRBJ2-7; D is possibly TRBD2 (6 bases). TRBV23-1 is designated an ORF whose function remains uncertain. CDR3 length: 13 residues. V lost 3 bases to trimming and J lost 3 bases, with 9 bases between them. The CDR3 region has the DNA TGCGCCAGCAGTCAGGGGGGACTCTACGAGCAGTACTTC. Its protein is CASSQGGLYEQYF.

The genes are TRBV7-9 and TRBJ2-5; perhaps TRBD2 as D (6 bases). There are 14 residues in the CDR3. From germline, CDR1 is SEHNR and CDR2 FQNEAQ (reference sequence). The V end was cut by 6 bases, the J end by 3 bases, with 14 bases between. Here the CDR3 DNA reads TGTGCCAGCAGTCCACCTAGCGCTGAAGAGACCCAGTACTTC. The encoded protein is CASSPPSAEETQYF.

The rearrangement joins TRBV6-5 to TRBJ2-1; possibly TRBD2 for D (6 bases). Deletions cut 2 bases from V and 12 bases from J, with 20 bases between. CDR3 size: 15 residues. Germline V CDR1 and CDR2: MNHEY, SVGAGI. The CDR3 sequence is CASSYSRDGSKGQFF. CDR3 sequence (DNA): TGTGCCAGCAGTTACAGCCGGGACGGGAGCAAAGGGCAGTTCTTC.

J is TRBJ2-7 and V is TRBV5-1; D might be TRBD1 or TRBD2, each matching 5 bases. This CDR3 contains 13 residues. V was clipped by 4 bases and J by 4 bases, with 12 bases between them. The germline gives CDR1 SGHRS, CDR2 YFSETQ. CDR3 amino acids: CASSPPGRYEQYF. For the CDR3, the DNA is TGCGCCAGCAGCCCTCCGGGGCGGTACGAGCAGTACTTC.

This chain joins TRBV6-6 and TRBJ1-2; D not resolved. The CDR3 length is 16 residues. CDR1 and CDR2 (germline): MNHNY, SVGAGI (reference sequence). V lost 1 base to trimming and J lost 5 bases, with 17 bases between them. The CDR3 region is CASSYLKGKGLYGYTF. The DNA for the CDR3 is TGTGCCAGCAGTTACTTAAAGGGAAAGGGCCTTTATGGCTACACCTTC.

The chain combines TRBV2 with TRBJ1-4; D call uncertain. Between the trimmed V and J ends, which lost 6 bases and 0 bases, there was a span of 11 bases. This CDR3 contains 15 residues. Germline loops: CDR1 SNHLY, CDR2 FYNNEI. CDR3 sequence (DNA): TGTGCCAGCAGACAACCATTTTCAACTAATGAAAAACTGTTTTTT. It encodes CASRQPFSTNEKLFF.

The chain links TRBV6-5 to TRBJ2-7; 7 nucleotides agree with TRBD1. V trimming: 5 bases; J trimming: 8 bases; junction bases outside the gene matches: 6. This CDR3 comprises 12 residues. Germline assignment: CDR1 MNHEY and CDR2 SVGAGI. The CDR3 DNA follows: TGTGCCAGCAGTCAAGACAGGGAGAAGCAGTACTTC. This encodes CASSQDREKQYF.

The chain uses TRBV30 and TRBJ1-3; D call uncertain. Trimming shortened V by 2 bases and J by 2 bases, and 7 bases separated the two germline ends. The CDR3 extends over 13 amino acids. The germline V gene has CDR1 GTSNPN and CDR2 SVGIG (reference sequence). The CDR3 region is CAWSRTTGNTIYF. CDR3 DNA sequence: TGTGCCTGGAGTCGTACTACTGGAAACACCATATATTTT.

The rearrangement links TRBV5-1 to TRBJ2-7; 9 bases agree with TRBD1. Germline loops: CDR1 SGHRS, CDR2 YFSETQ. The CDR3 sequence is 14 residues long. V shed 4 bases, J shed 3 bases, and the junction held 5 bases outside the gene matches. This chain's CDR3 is CASSTQGQGYEQYF. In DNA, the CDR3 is TGCGCCAGCAGCACGCAGGGACAGGGCTACGAGCAGTACTTC.

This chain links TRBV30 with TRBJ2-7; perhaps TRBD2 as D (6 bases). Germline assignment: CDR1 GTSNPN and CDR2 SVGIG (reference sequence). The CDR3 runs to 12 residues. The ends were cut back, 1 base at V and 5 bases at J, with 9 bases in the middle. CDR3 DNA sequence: TGTGCCTGGAGTGGGCGGGACCACGAGCAGTACTTC. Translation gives CAWSGRDHEQYF.

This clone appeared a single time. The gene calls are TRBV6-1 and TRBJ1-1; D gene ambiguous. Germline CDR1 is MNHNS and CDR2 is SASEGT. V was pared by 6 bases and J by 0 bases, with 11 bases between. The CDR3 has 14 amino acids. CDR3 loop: CASRDGLLNTEAFF. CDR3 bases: TGTGCCAGCAGGGACGGCTTACTGAACACTGAAGCTTTCTTT.

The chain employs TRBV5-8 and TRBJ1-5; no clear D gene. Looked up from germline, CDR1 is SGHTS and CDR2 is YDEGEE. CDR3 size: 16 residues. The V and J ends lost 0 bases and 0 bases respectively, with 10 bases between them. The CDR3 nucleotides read TGTGCCAGCAGCTTGGGAGGTAGGAGTAGCAATCAGCCCCAGCATTTT. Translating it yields CASSLGGRSSNQPQHF.